The clone carrying this T cell receptor beta chain was counted a few times. One base away lies a much larger clone, so this may be a sequencing read error. TCRdb re-called the 5' RACE reads through MiXCR, storing one row per CDR3 protein. The repertoire has 45,000 to 75,000 distinct CDR3 sequences, around 5.4% of them found once; the top ten carry less than 40%. Per germline, CDR1 MNHEY and CDR2 SVGAGI. This CDR3 region has 11 residues. V lost 2 bases and J 5 bases, leaving 1 base between the germline ends. This sample stems from a study of T cells after yellow fever vaccination. Study-wide results and caveats: Just a small share of clonotypes turned up in the CD4 compartment as well as the CD8 compartment. Re-detected after boosting: most primary clones, approximately 97% of CD4 and roughly 88% of CD8.

V gene TRBV6-5 combines with J gene TRBJ2-1; no definite D call. The sequence came from a man aged 18-30 years who received the YFV17D yellow fever vaccine. The starting material was PBMCs, either bulk or a sorted T-cell subset (CD4+, CD8+, memory, or dextramer-sorted; not recorded which), obtained on the day of the yellow fever booster vaccination. The CDR3 region is CASSYDNEQFF. The DNA of the CDR3 is TGTGCCAGCAGTTACGACAATGAGCAGTTCTTC.